These 22 T cell receptor beta chains came from one sample sequenced in a study of T cell responses to AZD1222 COVID-19 vaccine (dated by TCRdb to the early 2020s). Libraries were prepared through the immunoSEQ multiplex PCR assay. The source is immuneACCESS, and TCRdb retained only in-frame sequences with V and J called. Part of the clones is not carried over; for the studies checked, unresolved V genes explain less than half of this, and the remainder is unexplained. Within this sample are 25,000 to 35,000 clones, with around 80% of them counted one time only. Jointly, the top ten make up 5% to 6.5% of the sample. The intended sense of this specimen's time point label: baseline before first vaccination. Sequenced here: peripheral blood, sampled on day 0 of AZD1222 vaccination. These receptor sequences come from an adult in good health.

V and J are TRBV3-1 (or the pseudogene TRBV3-2) and TRBJ1-2; D remains ambiguous. The V end lost 4 bases, the J end lost 4 bases, and 10 bases lay between the germline ends. There are 13 residues in the CDR3. Germline CDR1 is LGHDT and CDR2 is YNNKEL (reference sequence). The CDR3 DNA reads TGTGCCAGCAGCCCCGACGGAGTCTATGGCTACACCTTC. It is translated as CASSPDGVYGYTF.

The V and J genes are TRBV5-4 and TRBJ2-7; D unresolved. Trimming took 0 bases from V and 3 from J, leaving 10 bases between them. Germline V lookup: CDR1 SGHNT, CDR2 YYREEE (reference sequence). The CDR3 runs to 14 residues. CDR3 sequence: CASSLEISNYEQYF. The CDR3 DNA follows: TGTGCCAGCAGCTTGGAGATTTCTAACTACGAGCAGTACTTC.

This chain links TRBV4-3 with TRBJ1-2; D is possibly TRBD1 (5 bases). V was clipped by 3 bases and J by 4 bases, with 12 bases between them. The germline gives CDR1 LGHNA, CDR2 YSLEER. This CDR3 contains 14 residues. CDR3 amino acids: CASSQYLGGYGYTF. In DNA form, the CDR3 reads TGCGCCAGCAGCCAGTATCTTGGGGGCTATGGCTACACCTTC.

This sequence joins TRBV7-9 and TRBJ2-5, with a weak D call TRBD1 (6 bases). Per the germline V gene, CDR1 is SEHNR and CDR2 is FQNEAQ (reference sequence). V lost 2 bases and J lost 2, with 12 bases in between. This CDR3 has 15 amino acids. This CDR3 is CASSLTRTVQETQYF. Here the CDR3 DNA reads TGTGCCAGCAGCTTAACCCGGACAGTTCAAGAGACCCAGTACTTC.

Judged by abundance, this clone is medium-sized (0.01 to 0.1%). The V call is TRBV3-1 (or the pseudogene TRBV3-2), the J call TRBJ2-7, with D maybe TRBD2 (6 bases). The CDR3 contains 17 residues. V was shortened by 3 bases and J by 1 base, with 19 bases between the two germline ends. Germline CDR1 LGHDT, CDR2 YNNKEL (reference sequence). CDR3 amino acids: CASSQALSGSGSYEQYF. The CDR3 bases are TGTGCCAGCAGCCAGGCCTTGAGTGGTAGCGGATCCTACGAGCAGTACTTC.

This chain links TRBV18 with TRBJ1-1; 7 nucleotides match TRBD1. Germline V gene data show CDR1 as KGHSH and CDR2 as LQKENI. The CDR3 runs to 15 residues. The trim removed 8 bases at V and 1 base at J, leaving 10 bases unmatched. CDR3 in DNA: TGTGCCAGCCGACAGGGAATAACGGAGAACACTGAAGCTTTCTTT. Encoded protein: CASRQGITENTEAFF.

The chain combines TRBV2 with TRBJ1-1; D call uncertain. The V gene's germline CDR1 is SNHLY and CDR2 FYNNEI. CDR3 size: 13 residues. With 8 bases removed from V and 0 bases from J, the gap between germline ends came to 10 bases. In DNA form, the CDR3 reads TGTGCCAGCCTAAGTAACATGAACACTGAAGCTTTCTTT. Translation gives CASLSNMNTEAFF.

This chain links TRBV30 with TRBJ2-1, with 9 positions matching TRBD1. With V trimmed by 3 bases and J by 9 bases, 6 bases remained unmatched. Germline loops: CDR1 GTSNPN, CDR2 SVGIG (reference sequence). The CDR3 contains 13 residues. This CDR3 reads CAWRNTGGGEQFF. The CDR3 DNA follows: TGTGCCTGGAGAAACACAGGGGGCGGTGAGCAGTTCTTC.

This sequence joins TRBV4-2 and TRBJ2-6, with 9 bases that match TRBD1. The CDR3 sequence is 16 residues long. Germline trimming cut 6 bases from V and 3 bases from J; bases unmatched to any gene: 6. The germline CDR1 and CDR2 sequences are LGHNA and YNFKEQ. CDR3 in DNA: TGTGCCAGCAGACCTACAGGGGGCGGTGGGGCCAACGTCCTGACTTTC. The encoded protein is CASRPTGGGGANVLTF.

By share, this clone ranks as medium-sized. The chain joins TRBV19 to TRBJ1-2; 12 nucleotides align to TRBD1. There are 15 residues in the CDR3. With V trimmed by 6 bases and J by 8 bases, 10 bases remained unmatched. The germline V gene has CDR1 LNHDA and CDR2 SQIVND (reference sequence). The CDR3 is CASSPPGQGAGGYTF. The CDR3 coding sequence is TGTGCCAGTAGCCCACCGGGACAGGGGGCTGGGGGCTACACCTTC.

The rearrangement uses TRBV2 and TRBJ1-1, with D unresolved. There are 14 residues in the CDR3. In germline, CDR1 is SNHLY, CDR2 FYNNEI. V lost 6 bases to trimming and J lost 1 base, with 12 bases between them. DNA of the CDR3: TGTGCCAGCAGCCCTCGGGTGGGGAACACTGAAGCTTTCTTT. Its translation: CASSPRVGNTEAFF. Looking up the rest from reference TRBV2 and TRBJ1-1 gives the full variable domain: EPEVTQTPSHQVTQMGQEVILRCVPISNHLYFYWYRQILGQKVEFLVSFYNNEISEKSEIFDDQFSVERPDGSNFTLKIRSTKLEDSAMYFCASSPRVGNTEAFFGQGTRLTVV.

The chain recombines TRBV6-5 with TRBJ1-1; D gene ambiguous. Trimming removed 8 bases from V and 1 base from J, with 14 bases in between. CDR3 length: 14 residues. Germline CDR1 MNHEY, CDR2 SVGAGI. CDR3 coding DNA: TGTGCCAGCTCTCTTTACCTAAAGAACACTGAAGCTTTCTTT. Its translation is CASSLYLKNTEAFF.

V is TRBV9 and J is TRBJ2-3, with 10 nucleotides matching TRBD2. Looked up from germline, CDR1 is SGDLS and CDR2 is YYNGEE. Germline trimming cut 2 bases from V and 3 bases from J; bases unmatched to any gene: 3. CDR3 length: 15 amino acids. The CDR3 loop reads CASSVSSGSTDTQYF. The CDR3 DNA reads as TGTGCCAGCAGCGTCTCTAGCGGGAGTACAGATACGCAGTATTTT.

This clone appeared a few times. The chain employs TRBV2 and TRBJ2-2, with 12 nucleotides matching TRBD2. Trimming took 6 bases from V and 7 from J; bases not matched to a gene: 6. This CDR3 region has 15 residues. Germline lookup yields CDR1 SNHLY and CDR2 FYNNEI. CDR3: CASRGLAGGYGELFF. For the CDR3, the DNA is TGTGCCAGCAGGGGCCTAGCGGGAGGGTACGGGGAGCTGTTTTTT.

This clone has just a few counts. The chain employs TRBV5-1 and TRBJ1-2, with D perhaps matching TRBD1 (5 bases). CDR1 SGHRS and CDR2 YFSETQ come from the germline V gene. Trimming pared 0 bases from V and 0 bases from J, leaving 15 bases between. The CDR3 spans 17 residues. The CDR3 is CASSLAGWGTANYGYTF. CDR3 nucleotides: TGCGCCAGCAGCTTGGCCGGGTGGGGCACCGCTAACTATGGCTACACCTTC.

This chain uses TRBV2 with TRBJ2-2; D may correspond to TRBD1 or TRBD2 (6 bases each). The CDR3 length is 15 residues. The ends were cut back, 5 bases at V and 4 bases at J, with 14 bases in the middle. Germline CDR1 reads SNHLY; CDR2 reads FYNNEI. CDR3 DNA sequence: TGTGCCAGCAGTAGGCGCAGGGGAGGCACCGGGGAGCTGTTTTTT. It is translated as CASSRRRGGTGELFF. The whole variable domain, filled in from reference TRBV2 and TRBJ2-2, reads EPEVTQTPSHQVTQMGQEVILRCVPISNHLYFYWYRQILGQKVEFLVSFYNNEISEKSEIFDDQFSVERPDGSNFTLKIRSTKLEDSAMYFCASSRRRGGTGELFFGEGSRLTVL.

This clone turned up a few times. CDR3 region: CASSQGTFDNSPLHF. CDR3 nucleotide sequence: TGTGCCAGCAGCCAAGGGACATTCGATAATTCACCCCTCCACTTT. The V call is TRBV3-1 (or the pseudogene TRBV3-2), the J call TRBJ1-6; perhaps TRBD1 as D (5 bases). The length of the CDR3 is 15 residues. Germline CDR1 is LGHDT and CDR2 is YNNKEL (reference sequence). The V end lost 1 base, the J end lost 5 bases, and 9 bases lay between the germline ends.

Written as DNA, the CDR3 is TGTGCCAGCTCACGTATCTCCTACGAGCAGTACTTC. Its translation: CASSRISYEQYF. The V call is TRBV18, the J call TRBJ2-7; D unresolved. The germline gives CDR1 KGHSH, CDR2 LQKENI. With 4 bases removed from V and 0 bases from J, the gap between germline ends came to 4 bases. This CDR3 region has 12 residues.

The chain has TRBV2 and TRBJ1-2; D is unresolved. Germline lookup yields CDR1 SNHLY and CDR2 FYNNEI. The CDR3 contains 14 residues. V lost 6 bases and J lost 8, with 19 bases in between. CDR3 in DNA: TGTGCCAGCAGGAGGATGGAAGGAGGTCGAGGCTACACCTTC. It codes for CASRRMEGGRGYTF.

The rearrangement uses TRBV6-5 and TRBJ1-1, with unresolved D. Trimming pared 6 bases from V and 3 bases from J, leaving 14 bases between. This CDR3 is 14 amino acids long. The germline CDR1 and CDR2 sequences are MNHEY and SVGAGI. The CDR3 nucleotides are TGTGCCAGCAGCCCAACATACAAAGACACTGAAGCTTTCTTT. Its translation: CASSPTYKDTEAFF.

This clone ranks as medium-sized. The J gene is TRBJ2-1, the V gene TRBV27; D gene ambiguous. Germline CDR1 is MNHEY and CDR2 is SMNVEV (reference sequence). With 3 bases removed from V and 7 bases from J, the gap between germline ends came to 10 bases. The CDR3 runs to 13 residues. The CDR3 loop reads CASSFSGQNEQFF. Here the CDR3 DNA reads TGTGCCAGCAGTTTTAGTGGGCAGAATGAGCAGTTCTTC.

This clone occurred a few times. The chain combines TRBV2 with TRBJ2-2; 11 bases are a match to TRBD2. Losses at the gene ends were 7 bases for V and 5 bases for J; bases not matched to a gene: 12. The germline CDR1 and CDR2 sequences are SNHLY and FYNNEI. This CDR3 spans 17 amino acids. Here the CDR3 DNA reads TGTGCCAGCACCAAAAGAAATAGCGGGGGGGCAACCGGGGAGCTGTTTTTT. Protein: CASTKRNSGGATGELFF.